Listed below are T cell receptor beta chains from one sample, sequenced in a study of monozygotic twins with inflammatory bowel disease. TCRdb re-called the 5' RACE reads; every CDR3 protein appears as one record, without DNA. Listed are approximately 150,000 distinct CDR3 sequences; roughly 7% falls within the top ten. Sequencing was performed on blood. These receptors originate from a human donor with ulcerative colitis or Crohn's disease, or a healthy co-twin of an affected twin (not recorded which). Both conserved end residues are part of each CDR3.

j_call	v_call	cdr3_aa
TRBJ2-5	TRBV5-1	CASSPETGRRETQYF
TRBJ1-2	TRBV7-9	CASSLGARGVSGYTF
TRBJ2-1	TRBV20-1	CSAREGRWGSYNEQFF
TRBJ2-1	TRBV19	CASKPSPGGAYYNEQFF
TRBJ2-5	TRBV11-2	CASSLVFTQETQYF
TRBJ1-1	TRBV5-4	CASSQGQVWDTEAFF
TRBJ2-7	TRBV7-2	CATTSGLYEQYF
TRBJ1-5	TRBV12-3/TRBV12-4	CASSSRNQPQHF
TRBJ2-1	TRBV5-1	CASSLVQSSYNEQFF
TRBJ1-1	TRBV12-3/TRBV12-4	CASSLAQAIGDTEAFF
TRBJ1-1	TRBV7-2	CASRQQGLNTEAFF